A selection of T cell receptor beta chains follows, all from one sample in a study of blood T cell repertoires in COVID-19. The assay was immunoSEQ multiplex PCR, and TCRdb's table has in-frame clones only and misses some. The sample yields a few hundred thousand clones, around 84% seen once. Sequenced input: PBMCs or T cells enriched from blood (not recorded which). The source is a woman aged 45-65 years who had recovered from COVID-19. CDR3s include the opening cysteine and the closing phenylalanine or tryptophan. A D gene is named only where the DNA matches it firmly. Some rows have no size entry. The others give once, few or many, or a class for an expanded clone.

CASSGTGRSGELFF,TGCGCCAGCAGCGGGACAGGGAGGTCCGGGGAGCTGTTTTTT,TRBJ2-2,once,TRBV5-1,TRBD1
CASSLSPGVYGYTF,TGTGCCAGCAGTTTATCGCCAGGGGTCTATGGCTACACCTTC,TRBJ1-2,-,TRBV27,-
CAWVKSRGTEAFF,TGTGCCTGGGTCAAAAGCAGGGGCACTGAAGCTTTCTTT,TRBJ1-1,-,TRBV30,-
CASRSGTPYCSGNTIYF,TGCGCCAGCAGATCCGGGACACCCTATTGCTCTGGAAACACCATATATTTT,TRBJ1-3,-,TRBV10-1,-
CASSLGRGSYNEQFF,TGTGCCAGCAGTTTAGGCAGGGGCTCCTACAATGAGCAGTTCTTC,TRBJ2-1,-,TRBV27,-
CASSIGGSDRQPQHF,TGTGCCAGTAGTATAGGTGGGAGTGATCGTCAGCCCCAGCATTTT,TRBJ1-5,-,TRBV19,-
CASRSLRWNTGELFF,TGTGCCAGCAGGTCTCTCCGGTGGAACACCGGGGAGCTGTTTTTT,TRBJ2-2,-,TRBV11-2,-
CASSQPGQVGSGNTIYF,TGTGCCAGCAGTCAACCAGGACAGGTTGGTTCTGGAAACACCATATATTTT,TRBJ1-3,-,TRBV25-1,TRBD1
CAWNPYYNEQFF,TGTGCCTGGAATCCCTACTACAATGAGCAGTTCTTC,TRBJ2-1,-,TRBV30,-
CASSQRGGAGELFF,TGTGCCAGCAGCCAAAGGGGGGGTGCCGGGGAGCTGTTTTTT,TRBJ2-2,-,TRBV3-1/TRBV3-2,-
CASSFHKADSNEQFF,TGTGCCAGCAGTTTCCACAAAGCGGACTCAAATGAGCAGTTCTTC,TRBJ2-1,few,TRBV27,-
CASSLVSTGQETQYF,TGCGCCAGCAGCTTGGTTAGTACAGGGCAAGAGACCCAGTACTTC,TRBJ2-5,-,TRBV5-1,-